These T cell receptor beta chains were read from a single sample in a study of T cell repertoires in ileal Crohn's disease. The protocol was immunoSEQ multiplex PCR, while the TCRdb copy is restricted to in-frame clones and leaves out a portion. Found here are 55,000 to 65,000 clones, 85% to 90% of them singletons; the top ten hold roughly 1.9%. The sequenced sample was ileal tissue. The source is an adult with Crohn's disease. Both conserved end residues are part of each CDR3. D genes are given only for firm matches. Rows may omit the clone size; those that give it use once, few, many or a size class.

clone_size d_call j_call v_call cdr3_aa cdr3_nt
NA TRBD1 TRBJ1-5 TRBV19 CASSTPDRGLNQPQHF TGTGCCAGTAGTACCCCGGACAGGGGTCTAAATCAGCCCCAGCATTTT
NA TRBD2 TRBJ2-1 TRBV11-3 CASSLVLAGGADEQFF TGTGCCAGCAGCTTAGTGCTAGCGGGAGGTGCTGATGAGCAGTTCTTC
NA TRBD2 TRBJ2-1 TRBV18 CASSPGTSADNEQFF TGTGCCAGCTCACCCGGGACTAGCGCCGACAATGAGCAGTTCTTC
NA NA TRBJ1-3 TRBV13 CASSQPTGKTGNTIYF TGTGCCAGCAGCCAACCGACCGGGAAAACTGGAAACACCATATATTTT
NA NA TRBJ1-1 TRBV6-5 CASSGGLGTESFF TGTGCCAGCAGTGGAGGGTTGGGCACTGAATCTTTCTTT
NA TRBD1 TRBJ1-1 TRBV5-1 CASSPATTGVVYTEAFF TGCGCCAGCAGCCCAGCCACTACAGGGGTTGTGTACACTGAAGCTTTCTTT
NA TRBD2 TRBJ2-1 TRBV9 CASSSTGLASYNEQFF TGTGCCAGCAGTTCCACGGGACTAGCATCCTACAATGAGCAGTTCTTC
NA TRBD2 TRBJ2-7 TRBV10-3 CAISVETTGLAGGPYNEQYF TGTGCCATCAGTGTGGAGACGACCGGTCTAGCGGGAGGGCCGTATAATGAGCAGTACTTC
NA NA TRBJ2-7 TRBV30 CARWETGEYEQYF TGTGCCCGGTGGGAGACAGGAGAGTACGAGCAGTACTTC
NA TRBD2 TRBJ2-2 TRBV7-2 CASSLFRLAGENTGELFF TGTGCCAGCAGCTTATTTCGACTAGCGGGAGAGAACACCGGGGAGCTGTTTTTT
NA NA TRBJ2-5 TRBV5-1 CASSLGQGLGETQYF TGCGCCAGCAGCTTAGGCCAGGGCCTTGGAGAGACCCAGTACTTC
NA TRBD1 TRBJ1-2 TRBV11-2 CASSPGTGSDYGYTF TGTGCCAGCAGCCCGGGGACAGGGTCGGACTATGGCTACACCTTC
NA NA TRBJ1-1 TRBV6-6 CASSPLSNTEAFF TGTGCCAGCAGCCCCCTATCCAACACTGAAGCTTTCTTT
once NA TRBJ1-2 TRBV19 CASSITTDYGYTF TGTGCCAGTAGTATAACGACAGACTATGGCTACACCTTC
NA NA TRBJ1-2 TRBV4-1 CASSQSPGRVNYGYTF TGCGCCAGCAGCCAAAGCCCCGGCAGGGTGAACTATGGCTACACCTTC
NA NA TRBJ2-2 TRBV18 CASSPLGQNTGELFF TGTGCCAGCTCACCCCTTGGACAGAACACCGGGGAGCTGTTTTTT
NA NA TRBJ2-1 TRBV5-1 CASSQLGTLRPASEQFF TGCGCCAGCAGCCAACTAGGTACGCTACGGCCCGCCAGTGAGCAGTTCTTC
NA NA TRBJ1-2 TRBV4-1 CASSQARDGYTF TGCGCCAGCAGCCAGGCCCGGGATGGCTACACCTTC
few NA TRBJ1-1 TRBV14 CASSQLSPNTEAFF TGTGCCAGCAGCCAACTAAGCCCGAACACTGAAGCTTTCTTT